The present entry profiles one T cell receptor (beta chain) with its context. This clone's antigen is unknown. No much larger clonotype is one base removed from it; base qualities were not supplied. The CDR3 holds 15 amino acids from the cysteine to the phenylalanine. The DNA shown is the 45-base CDR3, in frame from base 1. CDR1 KGHSH and CDR2 LQKENI are derived from the germline V gene. V was cut back by 4 bases and J by 3 bases, leaving a gap of 10 bases between them. The CDR3 regions of human TCRbeta chains were analyzed by immunosequencing. The paper's processing steps were these. TCRs in the repertoires were matched against a reference library of SARS-CoV-2-specific TCRs that had been generated with the MIRA antigen-specificity platform. Breadth was defined as the fraction of unique TCRs that were SARS-CoV-2-associated, and depth was defined as the fraction of total T cells that were SARS-CoV-2-associated. Using the MIRA data, each spike-specific TCR was assigned both to the spike region to which the TCR was reactive and to a CD4 or CD8 class. Log10-transformed breadth and depth values were compared by one-way ANOVA with Sidak's multiple comparisons tests. Drawn from immuneACCESS, this table holds only the in-frame rearrangements with V and J called that TCRdb kept. Clones are partly lost; checked studies trace under half to an unresolved V gene and leave the rest unexplained. V, J and clone size are those of that table, while D and trimming were read from the DNA. This sample holds roughly 140,000 clones; around 89% were observed only once. The ten largest account for around 4.7% of the sample.

The time point label, read with the paper, signifies: baseline before first vaccination. Vaccinee samples came from UK trials COV001 and COV002, including a single-blind randomized controlled phase 2/3 trial of AZD1222 (ChAdOx1 nCoV-19) in healthy adults. For TCRbeta chain sequencing, PBMC samples from trial participants were taken at day 0 and at day 28 after the second dose. The data belong to a study of T cell responses to AZD1222 COVID-19 vaccine listed by TCRdb under 2021. Looking at the study overall: AZD1222 recipients with second doses at about 4 weeks or about 12 weeks were pooled, because spike-specific TCR depth and breadth did not differ between schedules. TCR sequencing covered about 230 trial participants: about 210 given two doses of AZD1222 and approximately 25 given two doses of MenACWY control vaccine. Trial participants were enrolled into age subgroups of 18-55, 56-69 and 70-plus years, which contained about 150, 28 and 57 TCR-sequenced participants, respectively. Study-wide findings and limitations: Participants were mostly white British, with more females than males. The authors suggested clonal diversity may have been underestimated. After two AZD1222 doses, spike-specific TCR breadth and depth were significantly higher than at day 0 and than in MenACWY recipients. Conclusions about previously exposed vaccinees are limited because only 5 or 6 AZD1222 recipients were SARS-CoV-2 seropositive at baseline. Because no day 14 peak-response samples were available, the repertoires could be characterized only after the peak T cell response. Reportedly, almost half of the unique spike-specific TCRs recognized epitopes lying outside the regions that are mutated in the B.1.351 and B.1.1.7 variants. The 56-69-year group was small, and its depth increase did not reach significance, likely because of low power. Vaccine-associated CD4 TCRs spanned the whole spike protein, with dominant responses in regions 160-218 and 743-854.

Sample: peripheral blood, taken on day 0 of AZD1222 vaccination. This TCR came from an adult in good health. Recombination connected TRBV18 to TRBJ2-6; confidence is insufficient to name the D gene. CDR3 protein: CASSLGPFGANVLTF. The DNA sequence follows: TGTGCCAGCTCACTCGGACCTTTTGGGGCCAACGTCCTGACTTTC.